This TCR beta chain is drawn from a study of blood T cell repertoires in COVID-19. On the study more broadly: COVID-19 samples from acute and convalescent phases originated in the United States, Italy and Spain. The analysed material was cDNA or gDNA that came from T cells, B-cell-depleted T cells, or PBMCs.

How the authors handled the data: Estimation of nucleated cell counts relied on the amplification of reference gene primers. Clones were read by immunoSEQ multiplex PCR, and TCRdb kept only the in-frame ones, dropping some. V and J calls plus clone size are reproduced from that table; the DNA served to infer D and trimming. The sample contains more than 120,000 clones, 80% to 90% of which appear only once. The CDR3 totals 14 residues. V lost 5 bases and J lost 1; bases outside the gene matches: 4. Germline loops: CDR1 SGHTA, CDR2 FQGNSA. This clonotype was obtained from a woman aged 45-59 years with acute or convalescent COVID-19. Sequencing input: peripheral blood. This chain uses TRBV7-2 with TRBJ1-1, with TRBD1 matching over 7 bases. The CDR3 reads CASSHRTGNTEAFF. The CDR3 bases are TGTGCCAGCAGCCACCGGACAGGGAACACTGAAGCTTTCTTT.